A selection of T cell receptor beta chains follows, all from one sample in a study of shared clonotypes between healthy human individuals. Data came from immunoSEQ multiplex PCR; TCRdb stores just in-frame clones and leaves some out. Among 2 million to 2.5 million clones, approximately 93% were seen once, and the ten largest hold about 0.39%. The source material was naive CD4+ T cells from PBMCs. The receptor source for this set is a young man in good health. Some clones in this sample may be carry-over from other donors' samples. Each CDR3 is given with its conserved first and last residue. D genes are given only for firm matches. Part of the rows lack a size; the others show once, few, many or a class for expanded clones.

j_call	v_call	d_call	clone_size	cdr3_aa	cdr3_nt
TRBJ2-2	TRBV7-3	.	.	CASSRRGVTGDTGELFF	TGTGCCAGCAGCCGAAGAGGGGTGACAGGTGACACCGGGGAGCTGTTTTTT
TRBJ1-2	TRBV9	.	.	CASSVSPGGRVGYTF	TGTGCCAGCAGCGTCTCCCCTGGGGGGAGAGTAGGCTACACCTTC
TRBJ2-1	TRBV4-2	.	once	CASSQPETGGTEQFF	TGTGCCAGCAGCCAACCGGAAACCGGAGGGACTGAGCAGTTCTTC
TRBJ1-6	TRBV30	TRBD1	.	CAWSRGIDRDRNSPLHF	TGTGCCTGGAGTAGGGGCATAGACCGGGACAGGAATTCACCCCTCCACTTT
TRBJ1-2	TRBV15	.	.	CATSRDRDGDYGYTF	TGTGCCACCAGCAGAGATCGGGACGGTGATTATGGCTACACCTTC
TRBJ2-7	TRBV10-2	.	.	CASSGGVSYEQYF	TGCGCCAGCAGCGGAGGGGTCTCCTACGAGCAGTACTTC
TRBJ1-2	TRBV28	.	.	CASSPRWLGGYTF	TGTGCCAGCAGCCCCCGTTGGCTGGGAGGCTACACCTTC
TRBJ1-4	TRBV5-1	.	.	CASSFGRTNEKLFF	TGCGCCAGCAGCTTCGGTAGGACTAATGAAAAACTGTTTTTT
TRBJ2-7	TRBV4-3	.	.	CASSQENYPSAYEQYF	TGCGCCAGCAGCCAAGAGAATTACCCGTCGGCCTACGAGCAGTACTTC
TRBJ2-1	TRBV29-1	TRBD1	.	CRADRANNEQFF	TGCAGAGCGGACAGGGCTAACAATGAGCAGTTCTTC
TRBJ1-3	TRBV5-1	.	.	CASRQDRSIWDTIYF	TGCGCCAGCAGACAAGACAGGTCGATTTGGGACACCATATATTTT
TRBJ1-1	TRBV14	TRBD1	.	CASSLLGAGGGRNTEAFF	TGTGCCAGCAGCCTCCTCGGGGCAGGGGGCGGACGGAACACTGAAGCTTTCTTT
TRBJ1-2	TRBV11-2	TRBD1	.	CASSLGDRGGYGYTF	TGTGCCAGCAGCTTGGGGGACAGGGGCGGCTATGGCTACACCTTC